These T cell receptor beta chains were read from a single sample in a study of T cell repertoires in cytomegalovirus infection. TCRdb analysed the reads with MiXCR anew, one entry per CDR3 protein. Among about 100,000 distinct CDR3 sequences listed, 20% to 30% were seen once. Sequencing used CD8+ T cells from PBMCs. The source is a human donor in good health (CMV status not recorded). Some clones in this sample may be carry-over from other donors' samples. Each CDR3 is given with its conserved first and last residue. Fields, in order: J gene, V gene, D gene, clone size, CDR3 protein, CDR3 DNA. The D gene is left open where the match is weak. Clone sizes are given selectively: once, few, many, or a class where the clone is expanded.

TRBJ2-2 TRBV4-3 . . CASSQETGTGELFF TGCGCCAGCAGCCAAGAAACAGGGACCGGGGAGCTGTTTTTT
TRBJ2-5 TRBV6-2/TRBV6-3 TRBD1 . CASQGTGTGSQETQYF TGTGCCAGTCAAGGAACAGGGACAGGGTCCCAAGAGACCCAGTACTTC
TRBJ2-2 TRBV6-2/TRBV6-3 TRBD1 . CASSGQGLNAGELFF TGTGCCAGCAGTGGACAGGGATTGAACGCCGGGGAGCTGTTTTTT
TRBJ1-5 TRBV5-5 . few CASSFDTKGNQPQHF TGTGCCAGCAGTTTCGACACCAAGGGCAATCAGCCCCAGCATTTT
TRBJ1-6 TRBV12-3/TRBV12-4 TRBD1 few CASSLTGINSPLHF TGTGCCAGCAGTTTGACAGGGATCAATTCACCCCTCCACTTT
TRBJ2-2 TRBV19 . many CASSISRGSAGELFF TGTGCCAGTAGTATCTCTCGGGGGAGCGCCGGGGAGCTGTTTTTT
TRBJ2-1 TRBV6-2/TRBV6-3 . . CASSKEREQFF TGTGCCAGCAGTAAGGAACGGGAGCAGTTCTTC
TRBJ2-2 TRBV28 . . CASSHMSIKAARNTGELFF TGTGCCAGCAGTCACATGAGTATAAAGGCGGCCCGGAACACCGGGGAGCTGTTTTTT
TRBJ2-5 TRBV7-2 . many CASSLQPHQIETQYF TGTGCCAGCAGCCTCCAGCCACATCAAATAGAGACCCAGTACTTC
TRBJ2-2 TRBV7-9 TRBD2 few CASSLRLAGDRELFF TGTGCCAGCAGCTTAAGACTAGCGGGGGACCGGGAGCTGTTTTTT
TRBJ2-7 TRBV5-1 . few CASSLRLAAYEQYF TGCGCCAGCAGCTTGAGGCTAGCAGCCTACGAGCAGTACTTC
TRBJ1-1 TRBV6-1 TRBD1 . CASGGDRGNTEAFF TGTGCCAGCGGAGGGGACAGGGGGAACACTGAAGCTTTCTTT
TRBJ1-5 TRBV5-6 TRBD1 . CASSSSGTDNQPQHF TGTGCCAGCAGCTCCTCCGGGACAGATAATCAGCCCCAGCATTTT
TRBJ2-3 TRBV28 TRBD1 . CASSPWTGWADTQYF TGTGCCAGCAGCCCCTGGACAGGGTGGGCAGATACGCAGTATTTT
TRBJ2-1 TRBV6-1 TRBD2 . CASSVPRGGRTDEQFF TGTGCCAGCAGTGTCCCGAGGGGCGGGAGAACGGATGAGCAGTTCTTC
TRBJ2-5 TRBV11-2 TRBD2 . CARSPSRAGVVQETQYF TGTGCCCGCAGCCCGTCTAGAGCGGGAGTGGTCCAAGAGACCCAGTACTTC
TRBJ1-6 TRBV7-2 TRBD1 many CASSYTGVGSPLHF TGTGCCAGCAGCTATACAGGGGTGGGTTCACCCCTCCACTTT
TRBJ1-5 TRBV19 . . CASSILPGDQPQHF TGTGCCAGTAGTATTCTTCCAGGGGATCAGCCCCAGCATTTT
TRBJ2-1 TRBV7-4 . . CASSLEKRGQFF TGTGCCAGCAGCTTAGAGAAGCGAGGGCAGTTCTTC
TRBJ2-3 TRBV10-3 . many CAISESKPSTDTQYF TGTGCCATCAGTGAGTCGAAACCGAGCACAGATACGCAGTATTTT
TRBJ2-1 TRBV7-8 . many CASSYRDGGRKRHEQFF TGTGCCAGCAGCTACCGGGACGGAGGAAGAAAAAGACATGAGCAGTTCTTC
TRBJ2-3 TRBV12-3/TRBV12-4 TRBD1 few CASSPDRGHDTQYF TGTGCCAGCAGTCCCGACAGGGGTCACGATACGCAGTATTTT
TRBJ2-5 TRBV30 TRBD1 once CAWTRDRPVETQYF TGTGCCTGGACCAGGGACAGGCCCGTAGAGACCCAGTACTTC
TRBJ2-7 TRBV7-8 . many CASSRQREGSYEQYF TGTGCCAGCAGCCGTCAGCGAGAAGGCTCCTACGAGCAGTACTTC
TRBJ2-3 TRBV7-8 . many CASSSSVRDFLADTQYF TGTGCCAGCAGCTCCTCTGTCCGGGACTTCCTGGCAGATACGCAGTATTTT
TRBJ1-1 TRBV19 . . CASSMSGAYTEAFF TGTGCCAGTAGTATGTCCGGGGCCTACACTGAAGCTTTCTTT
TRBJ2-3 TRBV6-6 TRBD2 few CASSSASGSKDTQYF TGTGCCAGCAGTTCCGCTAGCGGGAGTAAGGATACGCAGTATTTT
TRBJ2-7 TRBV7-2 TRBD1 many CASSSYGAFVGQINSYEQYF TGTGCCAGCAGCTCCTACGGAGCGTTTGTGGGACAGATAAATTCCTACGAGCAGTACTTC
TRBJ2-7 TRBV6-2/TRBV6-3 . once CASSPINGGGQYEQYF TGTGCCAGCAGTCCAATCAACGGCGGGGGCCAATACGAGCAGTACTTC
TRBJ1-1 TRBV7-6 . many CASSELGEDSTEAFF TGTGCCAGCAGCGAACTGGGGGAGGATAGCACTGAAGCTTTCTTT
TRBJ1-1 TRBV28 . many CASSLTGNTEAFF TGTGCCAGCAGCCTTACGGGGAACACTGAAGCTTTCTTT
TRBJ1-5 TRBV10-2 . few CASSELVGADQPQHF TGCGCCAGCAGTGAATTGGTAGGAGCTGATCAGCCCCAGCATTTT
TRBJ2-1 TRBV9 TRBD2 few CASSVSGGASYNEQFF TGTGCCAGCAGCGTCAGCGGGGGGGCCTCCTACAATGAGCAGTTCTTC
TRBJ2-2 TRBV10-3 TRBD1 many CAISETSIGTDNTGELFF TGTGCCATCAGTGAGACATCTATCGGGACAGATAACACCGGGGAGCTGTTTTTT
TRBJ1-1 TRBV5-4 . many CASSFPGAEAFF TGTGCCAGCAGCTTTCCCGGGGCTGAAGCTTTCTTT
TRBJ2-2 TRBV7-9 . . CASSWDTGELFF TGTGCCAGCAGCTGGGACACCGGGGAGCTGTTTTTT
TRBJ2-1 TRBV29-1 TRBD2 few CSVAGTSGNDEQFF TGCAGCGTTGCCGGGACTAGCGGGAATGATGAGCAGTTCTTC
TRBJ2-1 TRBV7-2 TRBD1 many CASSLGITYGTGTAGEQFF TGTGCCAGCAGCTTAGGAATTACTTACGGGACAGGGACCGCAGGGGAGCAGTTCTTC
TRBJ1-1 TRBV7-2 . . CASSLTLVGNTEAFF TGTGCCAGCAGCTTAACGCTAGTAGGGAACACTGAAGCTTTCTTT
TRBJ1-6 TRBV12-3/TRBV12-4 . few CASNQKGARDPLHF TGTGCCAGCAACCAAAAGGGAGCGAGGGATCCCCTCCACTTT
TRBJ2-7 TRBV29-1 TRBD2 . CSAGLAGNYEQYF TGCAGCGCTGGACTAGCGGGGAACTACGAGCAGTACTTC
TRBJ2-7 TRBV6-6 TRBD1 few CASSYTPGQGDYEQYF TGTGCCAGCAGTTATACTCCGGGACAGGGGGACTACGAGCAGTACTTC
TRBJ2-7 TRBV7-2 TRBD2 . CASSLAVSGGGHEQYF TGTGCCAGCAGCTTAGCCGTCTCGGGAGGGGGGCACGAGCAGTACTTC
TRBJ2-5 TRBV7-8 . few CASRPRETGETQYF TGTGCCAGCAGACCCCGGGAGACCGGAGAGACCCAGTACTTC
TRBJ1-2 TRBV9 TRBD1 . CASSPTTGVYGYTF TGTGCCAGCAGCCCTACGACAGGGGTATATGGCTACACCTTC
TRBJ1-2 TRBV11-2 . few CASSLASGGHGYTF TGTGCCAGCAGCTTAGCCTCCGGGGGACATGGCTACACCTTC
TRBJ2-7 TRBV7-2 . few CASSSLNLTYEQYF TGTGCCAGCAGCTCCCTAAACCTTACCTACGAGCAGTACTTC
TRBJ2-1 TRBV7-2 . many CASSLRSAVYNEQFF TGTGCCAGCAGCCTCCGCTCTGCTGTTTACAATGAGCAGTTCTTC
TRBJ1-1 TRBV6-6 . . CASSYRTVYMNTEAFF TGTGCCAGCAGTTACCGGACTGTCTACATGAACACTGAAGCTTTCTTT
TRBJ1-2 TRBV7-9 . many CASSLGTGSYGYTF TGTGCCAGCAGCTTAGGAACAGGCTCCTATGGCTACACCTTC
TRBJ2-1 TRBV7-3 . . CASSWGAGPSYNEQFF TGTGCCAGCAGCTGGGGCGCGGGCCCATCCTACAATGAGCAGTTCTTC
TRBJ2-4 TRBV25-1 TRBD1 many CASSEGTGKAKNIQYF TGTGCCAGCAGTGAAGGGACAGGGAAGGCCAAAAACATTCAGTACTTC
TRBJ2-3 TRBV7-2 TRBD2 many CASSQNVGGGTDTQYF TGTGCCAGCAGCCAGAATGTGGGAGGGGGCACAGATACGCAGTATTTT
TRBJ2-5 TRBV7-9 . many CASSLGPGSQETQYF TGTGCCAGCAGCTTAGGTCCGGGGAGTCAAGAGACCCAGTACTTC